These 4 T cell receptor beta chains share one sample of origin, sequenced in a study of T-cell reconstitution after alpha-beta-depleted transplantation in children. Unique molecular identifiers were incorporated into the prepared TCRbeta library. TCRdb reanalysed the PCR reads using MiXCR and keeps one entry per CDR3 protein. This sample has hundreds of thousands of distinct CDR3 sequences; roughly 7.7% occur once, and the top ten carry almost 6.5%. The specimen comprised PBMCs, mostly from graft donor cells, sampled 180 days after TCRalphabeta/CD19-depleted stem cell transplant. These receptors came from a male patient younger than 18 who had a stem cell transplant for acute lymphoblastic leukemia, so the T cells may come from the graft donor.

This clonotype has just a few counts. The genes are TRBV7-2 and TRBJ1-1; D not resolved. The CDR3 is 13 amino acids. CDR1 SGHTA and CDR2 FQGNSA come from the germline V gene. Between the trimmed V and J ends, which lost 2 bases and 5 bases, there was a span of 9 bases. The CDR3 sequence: CASSLSRLTEAFF. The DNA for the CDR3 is TGTGCCAGCAGCTTATCCAGGTTGACTGAAGCTTTCTTT.

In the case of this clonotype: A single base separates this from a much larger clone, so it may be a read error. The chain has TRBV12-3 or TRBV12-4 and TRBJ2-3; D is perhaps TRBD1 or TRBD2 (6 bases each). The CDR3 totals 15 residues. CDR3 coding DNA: TGTGCCAGCAGCCTCTCCCGGGGGCGGGGAGATACGCAGTCTTTT. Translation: CASSLSRGRGDTQSF.

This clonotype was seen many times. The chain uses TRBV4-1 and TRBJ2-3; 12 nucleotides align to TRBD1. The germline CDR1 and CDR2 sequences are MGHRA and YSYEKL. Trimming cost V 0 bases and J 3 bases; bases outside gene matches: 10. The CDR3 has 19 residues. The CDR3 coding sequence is TGCGCCAGCAGCCAAGAGGAGGGACAGGGGGCTTCGAGGACAGATACGCAGTATTTT. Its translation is CASSQEEGQGASRTDTQYF.

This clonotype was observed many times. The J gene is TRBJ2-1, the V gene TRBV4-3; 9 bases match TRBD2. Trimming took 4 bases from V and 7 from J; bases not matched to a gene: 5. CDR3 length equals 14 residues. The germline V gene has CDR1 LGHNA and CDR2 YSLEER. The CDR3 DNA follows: TGCGCCAGCAGCCCAGCGGGGGGCCTGAATGAGCAGTTCTTC. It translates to CASSPAGGLNEQFF.